Reported below is one T cell receptor beta chain. Original methodology: Estimates of nucleated cell counts were drawn from the amplification of reference gene primers. Profiling relied on immunoSEQ multiplex PCR, and the TCRdb table lists in-frame clones only, not all of them. The DNA was the basis for D and trimming; V, J and clone size are from that table. The data hold 90,000 to 120,000 clones, with around 90% observed a single time. This CDR3 is built from 13 residues. V was trimmed by 4 bases and J by 4 bases, leaving 10 bases between them. Germline lookup yields CDR1 SGDLS and CDR2 YYNGEE. This sample was taken from a study of blood T cell repertoires in COVID-19. Study at large: Both acute and convalescent COVID-19 samples were obtained from the United States, Italy and Spain. T cells, B-cell-depleted T cells, or PBMCs provided the cDNA or gDNA that served as material.

The receptor was derived from a man aged 35-49 years with active or convalescent COVID-19. The chain carries TRBV9 and TRBJ2-3; no firm D call. The specimen sequenced was peripheral blood. CDR3 nucleotides: TGTGCCAGCAGCCCTAGAAGTTCAGATACGCAGTATTTT. Encoded protein: CASSPRSSDTQYF.